This TCR beta chain was recovered during a study of blood T cells in healthy people across ages. This clonotype was found a few times. Using a J-beta primer mix together with a sample-barcoded 5' primer, a second PCR was run for roughly 7 to 12 cycles. TCRdb re-called the 5' RACE reads through MiXCR, storing one row per CDR3 protein. The sample comprises about 780,000 distinct CDR3 sequences, less than 60% of which are singletons, and roughly 18% rests with the top ten. This CDR3 has 17 residues. Unmatched junction bases numbered 8, after V lost 2 bases and J lost 0 bases. Germline V lookup: CDR1 SGHDT, CDR2 YYEEEE.

The rearrangement links TRBV5-6 to TRBJ2-1, with 7 bases that match TRBD2. Sequenced sample: blood. The receptor was derived from a man older than 75 in good health. CDR3 loop: CASSFASGRSSYNEQFF. The CDR3, as DNA: TGTGCCAGCAGCTTTGCTAGCGGAAGGAGCTCCTACAATGAGCAGTTCTTC.